This passage covers 22 T cell receptor beta chains from one sample sequenced in a study of vaccination effects on CD4 cells after COVID-19. Their target antigens are unknown. The method was immunoSEQ multiplex PCR; TCRdb's version includes in-frame clones alone and lacks a portion of them. The table shows fewer than 75,000 clones, with approximately 72% occurring only once. CD4+ T cells were isolated after less than 13 days of culture. As their vaccination, participants received two doses of either BNT162b2 or mRNA-1273. The specimen comprised CD4+ T cells from PBMCs cultured without peptide, sampled after COVID-19 vaccination. All receptors derive from a human donor who received a COVID-19 vaccine.

This chain connects TRBV12-2 to TRBJ2-5; the table's D call, TRBD2, has no DNA check behind it. TRBV12-2 represents a pseudogene. The length of the CDR3 is 14 residues. The CDR3 sequence is CASSPYQRQETQYF. For the CDR3, the DNA is TGTGCAAGTAGTCCCTACCAGAGGCAAGAGACCCAGTACTTC.

The J gene is TRBJ1-2, the V gene TRBV5-1; 7 bases match TRBD1. The germline CDR1 and CDR2 sequences are SGHRS and YFSETQ. Trimming removed 3 bases from V and 5 bases from J; junction bases left unmatched: 10. This CDR3 has 15 amino acids. The CDR3 sequence is CASSSYRDRLYGYTF. CDR3 coding DNA: TGCGCCAGCAGCTCGTACAGGGACAGATTATATGGCTACACCTTC. The full variable domain, rest sourced from reference TRBV5-1 and TRBJ1-2, is KAGVTQTPRYLIKTRGQQVTLSCSPISGHRSVSWYQQTPGQGLQFLFEYFSETQRNKGNFPGRFSGRQFSNSRSEMNVSTLELGDSALYLCASSSYRDRLYGYTFGSGTRLTVV.

This clone was seen more than once but under ten times. The rearrangement joins TRBV5-5 to TRBJ2-7; D perhaps matches TRBD1 (5 bases). From germline, CDR1 is SGHKS and CDR2 YYEKEE (reference sequence). Trimming shortened V by 0 bases and J by 2 bases, and 18 bases separated the two germline ends. The CDR3 covers 17 residues. This chain's CDR3 is CASSLDTWGGRAYEQYF. In nucleotides, the CDR3 is TGTGCCAGCAGCTTGGACACTTGGGGCGGCAGGGCCTACGAGCAGTACTTC.

This chain connects TRBV7-2 to TRBJ1-2, with 10 bases identical to TRBD1. J was trimmed by 3 bases and V by 5 bases; bases with no gene match: 9. CDR1 is SGHTA and CDR2 is FQGNSA in the germline V gene. The CDR3 has 16 residues. CDR3 bases: TGTGCCAGCAGCCGGCGGACAGGGGGATCCCACTATGGCTACACCTTC. This gives the protein CASSRRTGGSHYGYTF.

The chain couples TRBV4-1 to TRBJ2-2; maybe TRBD1 (6 bases). The CDR3 covers 13 residues. Trimming took off 3 bases at V and 4 bases at J, with 6 bases between the two ends. Germline loops: CDR1 MGHRA, CDR2 YSYEKL. The CDR3 here is CASSQTGTGELFF. As DNA, the CDR3 is TGCGCCAGCAGCCAGACAGGCACCGGGGAGCTGTTTTTT.

The rearrangement joins TRBV28 to TRBJ1-3, with a tentative D call TRBD1 (6 bases). Per germline, CDR1 MDHEN and CDR2 SYDVKM. CDR3 length: 15 amino acids. V was trimmed by 6 bases and J by 3 bases, leaving 15 bases between them. This chain's CDR3 is CASSSGGASGNTIYF. The CDR3 DNA reads TGTGCCAGCAGCTCGGGGGGGGCAAGTGGAAACACCATATATTTT.

The chain is built from TRBV5-6 and TRBJ1-5, with D tentatively TRBD1 (5 bases). The CDR3 is 14 amino acids. The germline gives CDR1 SGHDT, CDR2 YYEEEE. The V and J ends lost 2 bases and 3 bases respectively, with 9 bases between them. The CDR3 here is CASSFRDFNQPQHF. The CDR3 DNA is TGTGCCAGCAGCTTCAGGGATTTCAATCAGCCCCAGCATTTT.

CDR3 region: CASSLLLGRRDTQYF. The DNA of the CDR3 is TGTGCCAGCAGTTTATTATTGGGGAGGAGAGATACGCAGTATTTT. V is TRBV28 and J is TRBJ2-3; D possibly corresponds to TRBD2 (6 bases). The germline V gene encodes CDR1 MDHEN and CDR2 SYDVKM. Trimming removed 1 base at V and 5 bases at J, with 13 bases between. This CDR3 region has 15 residues.

The CDR3: CASSAASTDTQYF. The CDR3 nucleotides read TGTGCCAGCAGTGCGGCTTCCACAGATACGCAGTATTTT. The chain links TRBV2 to TRBJ2-3; D not resolved. Germline V lookup: CDR1 SNHLY, CDR2 FYNNEI. V lost 4 bases and J lost 2, with 7 bases in between. The CDR3 contains 13 residues.

The CDR3 coding sequence is TGTGCCAGCAGCTTATGGGGCGAAGAGCAGTACTTC. It is translated as CASSLWGEEQYF. The V call is TRBV7-2, the J call TRBJ2-7; weak D call: TRBD1 (5 bases). The length of the CDR3 is 12 residues. CDR1 and CDR2 from the germline V gene are SGHTA and FQGNSA. V was cut by 2 bases and J by 7 bases, with 9 bases left in between.

This chain links TRBV30 with TRBJ1-1, with unresolved D. CDR1 is GTSNPN and CDR2 is SVGIG in the germline V gene (reference sequence). The germline V and J ends were trimmed by 1 base and 5 bases, with 11 bases remaining between them. The CDR3 is 13 amino acids. The CDR3 spells CAWSGASLTEAFF. DNA for the CDR3: TGTGCCTGGAGTGGGGCCAGTTTAACTGAAGCTTTCTTT. Using reference TRBV30 and TRBJ1-1 for the parts outside the CDR3, the full variable domain is SQTIHQWPATLVQPVGSPLSLECTVEGTSNPNLYWYRQAAGRGLQLLFYSVGIGQISSEVPQNLSASRPQDRQFILSSKKLLLSDSGFYLCAWSGASLTEAFFGQGTRLTVV.

This clone has a handful of counts. This chain links TRBV2 with TRBJ1-2, with TRBD1 matching 7 bases. CDR1 is SNHLY and CDR2 is FYNNEI in the germline V gene. This CDR3 has 13 residues. J gave up 5 bases and V 6 bases, and 6 bases lay outside the gene matches. CDR3 sequence (DNA): TGTGCCAGCAGCCTCGGGACAGTTTATGGCTACACCTTC. Protein sequence: CASSLGTVYGYTF. Full variable domain (outside the CDR3, taken from reference TRBV2 and TRBJ1-2): EPEVTQTPSHQVTQMGQEVILRCVPISNHLYFYWYRQILGQKVEFLVSFYNNEISEKSEIFDDQFSVERPDGSNFTLKIRSTKLEDSAMYFCASSLGTVYGYTFGSGTRLTVV.

By its share, this clone is medium-sized. This sequence joins TRBV5-5 and TRBJ1-1, with unresolved D. CDR1 and CDR2 (germline): SGHKS, YYEKEE (reference sequence). Trimming left V 4 bases short and J 4 bases short, with 17 bases between. This CDR3 has 15 residues. The CDR3 protein is CASSPWQSAGTEAFF. The CDR3 coding sequence is TGTGCCAGCAGCCCCTGGCAATCCGCGGGCACTGAAGCTTTCTTT.

The chain uses TRBV5-5 and TRBJ2-7; no reliable D call. The CDR3 spans 11 residues. Deletions cut 4 bases from V and 4 bases from J, with 6 bases between. CDR1 is SGHKS, CDR2 YYEKEE, per germline (reference sequence). CDR3 DNA: TGTGCCAGCAGCGCTGCATACGAGCAGTACTTC. Translation: CASSAAYEQYF. Supplemented by reference TRBV5-5 and TRBJ2-7, the full variable domain reads DAGVTQSPTHLIKTRGQQVTLRCSPISGHKSVSWYQQVLGQGPQFIFQYYEKEERGRGNFPDRFSARQFPNYSSELNVNALLLGDSALYLCASSAAYEQYFGPGTRLTVT.

CDR3 DNA: TGTGCCAGCAGCCGCACGCCGGGGGGCGATACCGGGGAGCTGTTTTTT. It translates to CASSRTPGGDTGELFF. The V and J genes are TRBV11-2 and TRBJ2-2, with D perhaps matching TRBD2 (7 bases). Trimming removed 5 bases at V and 5 bases at J, with 18 bases between. Germline V lookup: CDR1 SGHAT, CDR2 FQNNGV. The CDR3 has 16 amino acids.

This clone occurred a few times. The chain employs TRBV27 and TRBJ1-1, with 8 bases fitting TRBD1. The junction had 13 bases not matched to a gene; V was cut back by 5 bases and J by 5 bases. CDR1 is MNHEY and CDR2 is SMNVEV in the germline V gene (reference sequence). This CDR3 has 16 residues. As DNA, the CDR3 is TGTGCCAGCAGTCCAGACCCGACAGGGGTCGGGACTGAAGCTTTCTTT. This sequence encodes CASSPDPTGVGTEAFF.

This clone was counted once. The gene calls are TRBV10-3 and TRBJ1-1; 7 nucleotides agree with TRBD1. The CDR3 is 14 residues long. CDR1 and CDR2 from the germline V gene are ENHRY and SYGVKD. With V trimmed by 6 bases and J by 4 bases, 8 bases remained unmatched. CDR3 sequence reads: CAIRGMGQSTEAFF. DNA for the CDR3: TGTGCCATCAGGGGAATGGGACAGTCCACTGAAGCTTTCTTT.

The rearrangement uses TRBV10-3 and TRBJ2-7; possible D gene TRBD1, 5 bases. This CDR3 is 15 amino acids long. CDR1 is ENHRY and CDR2 is SYGVKD in the germline V gene. With 0 bases removed from V and 1 base from J, the gap between germline ends came to 10 bases. The CDR3 sequence is CAISESGDRSYEQYF. In DNA form, the CDR3 reads TGTGCCATCAGTGAGTCAGGGGATCGGTCCTACGAGCAGTACTTC.

V usage is TRBV19 and J usage is TRBJ1-1; D may be TRBD1 (5 bases). Per the germline V gene, CDR1 is LNHDA and CDR2 is SQIVND (reference sequence). Trimming shortened V by 0 bases and J by 1 base, and 9 bases separated the two germline ends. The CDR3 extends over 15 amino acids. In DNA, the CDR3 is TGTGCCAGTAGTATAGAAAGGGGCGCGAACACTGAAGCTTTCTTT. It is translated as CASSIERGANTEAFF.

As concerns this clone: The same CDR3 also results from other DNA sequences found in this sample. The chain links TRBV18 to TRBJ2-7, with no clear D. Germline CDR1 and CDR2: KGHSH and LQKENI. Trimming pared 3 bases from V and 7 bases from J, leaving 10 bases between. The CDR3 totals 12 residues. The CDR3 sequence: CASSPDRREQYF. The CDR3 DNA sequence: TGTGCCAGCTCACCCGACCGAAGAGAGCAGTACTTC. The full variable domain, with the rest looked up from reference TRBV18 and TRBJ2-7, is NAGVMQNPRHLVRRRGQEARLRCSPMKGHSHVYWYRQLPEEGLKFMVYLQKENIIDESGMPKERFSAEFPKEGPSILRIQQVVRGDSAAYFCASSPDRREQYFGPGTRLTVT.

The gene calls are TRBV27 and TRBJ2-1, with 15 bases lining up with TRBD2. J gave up 8 bases and V 3 bases, and 2 bases lay outside the gene matches. Germline-derived CDR1 and CDR2 are MNHEY and SMNVEV (reference sequence). There are 15 residues in the CDR3. The CDR3 is CASSFRTSGGDEQFF. Here the CDR3 DNA reads TGTGCCAGCAGTTTCCGGACTAGCGGGGGGGATGAGCAGTTCTTC.

The chain is built from TRBV2 and TRBJ2-2; 10 nucleotides agree with TRBD2. Germline V CDR1 and CDR2: SNHLY, FYNNEI. Trimming cost V 8 bases and J 7 bases; bases outside gene matches: 13. The CDR3 loop spans 16 amino acids. CDR3 DNA: TGTGCCAGCTCCCCCTTAGCGGGAGGATCGGGCGGGGAGCTGTTTTTT. This sequence encodes CASSPLAGGSGGELFF.